This TCR beta chain was identified during a study of cytomegalovirus exposure and HLA in healthy donors. The CDR3 sequence is 15 residues long. V shed 4 bases, J shed 4 bases, and the junction held 8 bases outside the gene matches. Germline assignment: CDR1 MNHEY and CDR2 SVGAGI. Study-wide results and caveats: Later on, a genetic analysis was performed. It linked a missense variant in DCLRE1C with V- and J-gene trimming of TCR beta. In a later analysis, common viral pathogens appeared linked to several of the most significant clusters.

This clone has more than one count but fewer than ten. Antigen unknown. This PCR relied on a set of 60 Vbeta primers and 13 Jbeta primers. Sequenced by immunoSEQ multiplex PCR; TCRdb stores in-frame clones only, minus some. The sample gives about 69,000 clones, approximately 68% of which show up once; approximately 10% is in the top ten. This TCR came from a woman aged 30 to 39 in good health and CMV-seronegative. Sequencing was carried out using PBMCs. The chain uses TRBV6-5 and TRBJ2-3; 7 bases agree with TRBD1. CDR3 residues: CASSSDRALSDTQYF. The CDR3 nucleotides are TGTGCCAGCAGTTCCGACAGGGCATTGTCAGATACGCAGTATTTT.